The rows below give T cell receptor beta chains drawn from one sample of a study of cytomegalovirus exposure and HLA in healthy donors. Measured with immunoSEQ multiplex PCR; TCRdb has only the in-frame clones, and not every one. The sample has 150,000 to 250,000 clones; 60% to 85% are singletons. The specimen sequenced was PBMCs. These TCRs come from a girl under 18 in good health and CMV-seropositive. The CDR3 runs from the conserved cysteine through the conserved F or W. A D gene is named only where the DNA matches it firmly. Size values are once, few and many counts, or a class for expanded clones, and some rows have none.

>TRBD2|TRBJ2-5|TRBV6-1|-
CASIAGVGETQYF
TGTGCCAGCATTGCGGGGGTCGGAGAGACCCAGTACTTC
>TRBD2|TRBJ2-7|TRBV11-2|-
CASTPTGGSYEQYF
TGTGCCAGCACCCCGACGGGAGGATCCTACGAGCAGTACTTC
>-|TRBJ1-1|TRBV29-1|-
CSALPTGKATEAFF
TGCAGCGCCCTACCAACAGGGAAGGCCACTGAAGCTTTCTTT
>-|TRBJ1-1|TRBV10-1|-
CASKAGQRFFLNTEAFF
TGCGCCAGCAAAGCAGGTCAACGGTTTTTTTTGAACACTGAAGCTTTCTTT
>-|TRBJ1-1|TRBV6-1|-
CASSDYRNTEAFF
TGTGCCAGCAGTGACTACAGGAACACTGAAGCTTTCTTT
>-|TRBJ2-2|TRBV5-4|-
CASSLIQSNTGELFF
TGTGCCAGCAGCTTGATACAGTCAAACACCGGGGAGCTGTTTTTT
>TRBD2|TRBJ2-3|TRBV5-4|few
CASSSPLLAGGPSDTQYF
TGTGCCAGCAGCTCCCCCCTTCTAGCGGGGGGCCCCTCAGATACGCAGTATTTT
>-|TRBJ2-7|TRBV7-2|-
CASSLAIGLVGTNYEQYF
TGTGCCAGCAGCTTAGCCATAGGCCTCGTGGGGACAAACTACGAGCAGTACTTC
>TRBD1|TRBJ2-7|TRBV6-5|-
CASISQDRENEQYF
TGTGCCAGCATTAGCCAGGACAGGGAAAACGAGCAGTACTTC
>TRBD1|TRBJ2-5|TRBV7-2|-
CASSGDREETQYF
TGTGCCAGCAGCGGGGACAGAGAAGAGACCCAGTACTTC